This T cell receptor beta chain was captured by sequencing in a study of T cell responses to AZD1222 COVID-19 vaccine. The method was immunoSEQ multiplex PCR; TCRdb's version includes in-frame clones alone and lacks a portion of them. The sample yields about 85,000 clones, about 90% seen once. About this clone itself: The antigen is undetermined.

The study, taken as a whole, reports: Sampled repertoires all dated from after the peak T cell response. Mostly white British, mostly female donors; authors suggested clonal diversity may be underestimated. Increases in Spike-specific TCR breadth and depth were seen after two AZD1222 doses.

Germline CDR1 reads SGHNT; CDR2 reads YYREEE (reference sequence). Germline trimming cut 3 bases from V and 4 bases from J; bases unmatched to any gene: 12. CDR3 length equals 16 residues. The specimen comprised peripheral blood, sampled on day 0 of AZD1222 vaccination. This clonotype was sampled from an adult in good health. The rearrangement uses TRBV5-4 and TRBJ1-2; TRBD1 matches 7 bases. The CDR3 sequence: CASSWTQGRGGYGYTF. In DNA, the CDR3 is TGTGCCAGCAGCTGGACACAGGGGAGGGGGGGCTATGGCTACACCTTC.